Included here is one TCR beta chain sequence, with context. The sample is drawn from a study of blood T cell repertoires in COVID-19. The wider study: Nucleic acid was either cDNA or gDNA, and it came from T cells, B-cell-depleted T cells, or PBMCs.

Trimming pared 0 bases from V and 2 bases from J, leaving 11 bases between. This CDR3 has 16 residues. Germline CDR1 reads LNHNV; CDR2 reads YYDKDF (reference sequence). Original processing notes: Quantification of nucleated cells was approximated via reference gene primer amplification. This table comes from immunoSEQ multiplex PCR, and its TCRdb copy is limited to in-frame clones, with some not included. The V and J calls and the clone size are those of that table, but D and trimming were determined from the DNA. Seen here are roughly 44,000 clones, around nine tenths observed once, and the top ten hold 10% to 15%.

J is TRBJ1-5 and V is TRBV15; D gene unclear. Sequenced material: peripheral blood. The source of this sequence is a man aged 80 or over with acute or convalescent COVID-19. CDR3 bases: TGTGCCACCAGCAGAGAAAAAACCGGGGGCAATCAGCCCCAGCATTTT. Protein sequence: CATSREKTGGNQPQHF. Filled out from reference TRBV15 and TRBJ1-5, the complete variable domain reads DAMVIQNPRYQVTQFGKPVTLSCSQTLNHNVMYWYQQKSSQAPKLLFHYYDKDFNNEADTPDNFQSRRPNTSFCFLDIRSPGLGDTAMYLCATSREKTGGNQPQHFGDGTRLSIL.